Listed below are T cell receptor beta chains from one sample, sequenced in a study of shared clonotypes between healthy human individuals. Measured with immunoSEQ multiplex PCR; TCRdb has only the in-frame clones, and not every one. Of 900,000 to 1,200,000 clones detected, around 78% appear once; the ten largest clones hold 0.6% to 0.75%. Source material: memory CD4+ T cells from PBMCs. Receptors originate from a man younger than 30 in good health. Some clones in this sample may be carry-over from other donors' samples. CDR3s include the opening cysteine and the closing phenylalanine or tryptophan. The order of the fields is J gene, D gene, clone size, V gene, CDR3 DNA, CDR3 protein. A D gene is named only where the DNA matches it firmly. The listing skips clone size in some rows; elsewhere it reads once, few, many or a size class.

J gene: TRBJ1-1
D gene: NA
clone size: few
V gene: TRBV9
CDR3 DNA: TGTGCCAGCAGCGTAGTCGGGCAGGTGAACACTGAAGCTTTCTTT
CDR3 protein: CASSVVGQVNTEAFF

J gene: TRBJ2-5
D gene: NA
clone size: NA
V gene: TRBV11-3
CDR3 DNA: TGTGCCAGCAGCATCGGGACGAACGGAGAGACCCAGTACTTC
CDR3 protein: CASSIGTNGETQYF

J gene: TRBJ1-1
D gene: NA
clone size: NA
V gene: TRBV4-1
CDR3 DNA: TGCGCCAGCAGCCAAAAATACCGGGACACGATCGTTATCTTT
CDR3 protein: CASSQKYRDTIVIF

J gene: TRBJ2-1
D gene: TRBD2
clone size: NA
V gene: TRBV6-4
CDR3 DNA: TGTGCCAGCAGTCGGGAGGGCACCTACAATGAGCAGTTCTTC
CDR3 protein: CASSREGTYNEQFF

J gene: TRBJ2-1
D gene: NA
clone size: once
V gene: TRBV7-2
CDR3 DNA: TGTGCTACCGCGAGGCGGGCCTACAATGAGCAGTTCTTC
CDR3 protein: CATARRAYNEQFF

J gene: TRBJ2-7
D gene: NA
clone size: NA
V gene: TRBV6-5
CDR3 DNA: TGTGCCAGCAGTTACAGCGGCGTGGCCCAGGACGAGCAGTACTTC
CDR3 protein: CASSYSGVAQDEQYF

J gene: TRBJ2-5
D gene: TRBD2
clone size: NA
V gene: TRBV7-2
CDR3 DNA: TGTGCCAGCAGCCAAAGGGGTCTAGCGGGGGCTTTAGGAAAAGAGACCCAGTACTTC
CDR3 protein: CASSQRGLAGALGKETQYF

J gene: TRBJ1-1
D gene: NA
clone size: NA
V gene: TRBV14
CDR3 DNA: TGTGCCAGCAGCCAAGCTAGGGTCACTGAAGCTTTCTTT
CDR3 protein: CASSQARVTEAFF

J gene: TRBJ1-4
D gene: NA
clone size: NA
V gene: TRBV28
CDR3 DNA: TGTGCCAGCAGTTTCTACTCGGGAGGGCTCAATGAAAAACTGTTTTTT
CDR3 protein: CASSFYSGGLNEKLFF

J gene: TRBJ2-5
D gene: NA
clone size: few
V gene: TRBV13
CDR3 DNA: TGTGCCAGCAGCGGGCAGGTACAAGAGACCCAGTACTTC
CDR3 protein: CASSGQVQETQYF

J gene: TRBJ2-3
D gene: TRBD1
clone size: NA
V gene: TRBV9
CDR3 DNA: TGTGCCAGCAGCGTAGGGACAGGGGGCACAGATACGCAGTATTTT
CDR3 protein: CASSVGTGGTDTQYF

J gene: TRBJ1-1
D gene: NA
clone size: NA
V gene: TRBV19
CDR3 DNA: TGTGCCAGTAGTATCGGAGGAGACACTGAAGCTTTCTTT
CDR3 protein: CASSIGGDTEAFF

J gene: TRBJ1-4
D gene: TRBD1
clone size: NA
V gene: TRBV7-8
CDR3 DNA: TGTGCCAGCAGCGCCCGGGACAGCCATAATGAAAAACTGTTTTTT
CDR3 protein: CASSARDSHNEKLFF

J gene: TRBJ2-1
D gene: TRBD2
clone size: NA
V gene: TRBV11-3
CDR3 DNA: TGTGCCAGCAGCCCCTGGACTAGCGGAGACAACTACAATGAGCAGTTCTTC
CDR3 protein: CASSPWTSGDNYNEQFF

J gene: TRBJ2-2
D gene: NA
clone size: NA
V gene: TRBV11-3
CDR3 DNA: TGTGCCAGCAGCTTGGACGCGAACACCGGGGAGCTGTTTTTT
CDR3 protein: CASSLDANTGELFF

J gene: TRBJ2-2
D gene: NA
clone size: NA
V gene: TRBV18
CDR3 DNA: TGTGCCAGCTCACCCCGGTTGCATGTCGGAGGGGAGCTGTTTTTT
CDR3 protein: CASSPRLHVGGELFF

J gene: TRBJ1-2
D gene: NA
clone size: NA
V gene: TRBV7-2
CDR3 DNA: TGTGCCAGCAGCTTGGAGCTGGGGGACTGGGGCTACACCTTC
CDR3 protein: CASSLELGDWGYTF

J gene: TRBJ2-6
D gene: TRBD1
clone size: few
V gene: TRBV5-1
CDR3 DNA: TGCGCCAGCAGTCCCGACAGGGCTGGGGCCAACGTCCTGACTTTC
CDR3 protein: CASSPDRAGANVLTF

J gene: TRBJ1-5
D gene: NA
clone size: NA
V gene: TRBV10-3
CDR3 DNA: TGTGCCATCAGTGAAGACGGAGGAGGTCAGCCCCAGCATTTT
CDR3 protein: CAISEDGGGQPQHF

J gene: TRBJ2-7
D gene: NA
clone size: NA
V gene: TRBV6-6
CDR3 DNA: TGTGCCAGCAGTTACTCGCGGAACTACGAGCAGTACTTC
CDR3 protein: CASSYSRNYEQYF

J gene: TRBJ2-5
D gene: TRBD2
clone size: NA
V gene: TRBV28
CDR3 DNA: TGTGCCAGCAGTCCCGGACTAGCGGGAGTGAGGGAGACCCAGTACTTC
CDR3 protein: CASSPGLAGVRETQYF

J gene: TRBJ1-3
D gene: NA
clone size: few
V gene: TRBV29-1
CDR3 DNA: TGCAGCGCCAAGGCTGGTTACTCTGGAAACACCATATATTTT
CDR3 protein: CSAKAGYSGNTIYF

J gene: TRBJ2-7
D gene: NA
clone size: NA
V gene: TRBV2
CDR3 DNA: TGTGCCAGCAGTGTGGAGGTGTTGTACGAGCAGTACTTC
CDR3 protein: CASSVEVLYEQYF

J gene: TRBJ1-2
D gene: TRBD1
clone size: NA
V gene: TRBV5-1
CDR3 DNA: TGCGCCAGCAGCGCAGGGGGAGCCAACTATGGCTACACCTTC
CDR3 protein: CASSAGGANYGYTF

J gene: TRBJ2-7
D gene: NA
clone size: NA
V gene: TRBV19
CDR3 DNA: TGTGCCAGTAGTATAGGACTTAGGCGTATTCAGGGTCGCGACGAGCAGTACTTC
CDR3 protein: CASSIGLRRIQGRDEQYF

J gene: TRBJ2-5
D gene: NA
clone size: once
V gene: TRBV5-1
CDR3 DNA: TGCGCCAGCAGCGTCTTTGGCGACCAAGAGACCCAGTACTTC
CDR3 protein: CASSVFGDQETQYF